Following are 14 T cell receptor beta chains from one sample sequenced in a study of blood T cells in healthy people across ages. A second PCR, run for about 7 to 11 cycles, used a sample-barcoded 5' primer plus a J-beta primer mix. TCRdb processed the 5' RACE reads anew with MiXCR; each CDR3 protein has one entry. Of roughly 2 million distinct CDR3 sequences in the sample, roughly 50% were seen once. The sequenced material came from blood. The source of these receptors is a woman aged 40 to 55 in good health.

V usage is TRBV18 and J usage is TRBJ1-2, with 7 bases that match TRBD1. The germline CDR1 and CDR2 sequences are KGHSH and LQKENI. The CDR3 contains 12 residues. V was clipped by 8 bases and J by 6 bases; unmatched bases: 6. The CDR3 here is CASARGGDGYTF. In DNA, the CDR3 is TGTGCCAGCGCAAGAGGGGGCGATGGCTACACCTTC. Complete variable domain (other parts from reference TRBV18 and TRBJ1-2): NAGVMQNPRHLVRRRGQEARLRCSPMKGHSHVYWYRQLPEEGLKFMVYLQKENIIDESGMPKERFSAEFPKEGPSILRIQQVVRGDSAAYFCASARGGDGYTFGSGTRLTVV.

The CDR3 bases are TGTGCCAGCGGCCAGGGCGGACCTAACTATGGCTACACCTTC. Its protein is CASGQGGPNYGYTF. This sequence joins TRBV28 and TRBJ1-2; possible D gene TRBD1, 5 bases. Germline CDR1 and CDR2: MDHEN and SYDVKM. Trimming shortened V by 8 bases and J by 0 bases, and 13 bases separated the two germline ends. The CDR3 runs to 14 residues.

The CDR3 is CSVEYRDEADTQYF. The DNA for the CDR3 is TGCAGCGTTGAATACAGGGATGAAGCAGATACGCAGTATTTT. The V call is TRBV29-1, the J call TRBJ2-3, with D perhaps TRBD1 (6 bases). CDR3 length: 14 amino acids. In germline, CDR1 is SQVTM, CDR2 ANQGSEA. Trimming took 2 bases from V and 4 from J, leaving 13 bases between them.

The chain carries TRBV27 and TRBJ2-5; the D gene could be TRBD1 or TRBD2 (5 bases each). Germline CDR1 is MNHEY and CDR2 is SMNVEV (reference sequence). Trimming removed 6 bases from V and 0 bases from J, with 20 bases in between. The length of the CDR3 is 17 residues. The CDR3 reads CASSPNHRGPDQETQYF. The CDR3 DNA sequence: TGTGCCAGCAGCCCAAATCACCGGGGACCGGACCAAGAGACCCAGTACTTC.

The chain employs TRBV10-3 and TRBJ1-1, with D possibly being TRBD1 (6 bases). The CDR3 length is 13 residues. V lost 2 bases, J lost 10 bases, and 14 bases lay in between. Germline V lookup: CDR1 ENHRY, CDR2 SYGVKD. CDR3 in amino acids: CAISEPGQSVAFF. The CDR3 region has the DNA TGTGCCATCAGTGAGCCCGGACAGTCTGTAGCTTTCTTT.

This clonotype was detected only a few times. V and J are TRBV5-6 and TRBJ2-7; D is unresolved. Deletions cut 2 bases from V and 2 bases from J, with 11 bases between. The CDR3 runs 14 residues. Per the germline V gene, CDR1 is SGHDT and CDR2 is YYEEEE. DNA for the CDR3: TGTGCCAGCAGCTTTCGGCAGACTCCCTACGAGCAGTACTTC. Its translation is CASSFRQTPYEQYF. The full variable domain, rest sourced from reference TRBV5-6 and TRBJ2-7, is DAGVTQSPTHLIKTRGQQVTLRCSPKSGHDTVSWYQQALGQGPQFIFQYYEEEERQRGNFPDRFSGHQFPNYSSELNVNALLLGDSALYLCASSFRQTPYEQYFGPGTRLTVT.

This clonotype was seen only a few times. The chain has TRBV20-1 and TRBJ2-3; TRBD2 matches 8 bases. V trimming: 0 bases; J trimming: 1 base; junction bases outside the gene matches: 6. CDR3 length: 16 amino acids. Germline CDR1 DFQATT, CDR2 SNEGSKA (reference sequence). The CDR3 loop reads CSAREDSGVGTDTQYF. The CDR3 region has the DNA TGCAGTGCTAGAGAAGATAGCGGGGTCGGCACAGATACGCAGTATTTT.

Written as DNA, the CDR3 is TGTGCCAGCGCTCGGGACAGAGGAGCGGAGACCCAGTACTTC. The encoded protein is CASARDRGAETQYF. The chain carries TRBV2 and TRBJ2-5; 7 nucleotides agree with TRBD1. From germline, CDR1 is SNHLY and CDR2 FYNNEI. V shed 8 bases and J 5 bases; nucleotides not matched to a gene: 11. The CDR3 extends over 14 amino acids.

This clonotype was recorded only once. V usage is TRBV12-3 or TRBV12-4 and J usage is TRBJ2-1; 9 bases line up with TRBD2. V was clipped by 6 bases and J by 5 bases; unmatched bases: 2. This CDR3 contains 13 residues. The CDR3 protein is CASRIAGDNEQFF. CDR3 coding DNA: TGTGCCAGCAGAATAGCGGGGGACAATGAGCAGTTCTTC.

This clonotype was found once. The genes are TRBV25-1 and TRBJ2-7; perhaps TRBD2 as D (6 bases). CDR1 MGHDK and CDR2 SYGVNS come from the germline V gene. V gave up 4 bases and J gave up 7 bases, with 23 bases separating them. This CDR3 spans 16 amino acids. CDR3 protein: CASSGRDSDTYNEQYF. DNA of the CDR3: TGTGCCAGCAGTGGTCGGGACTCCGATACCTACAATGAGCAGTACTTC.

This chain links TRBV20-1 with TRBJ1-2; 7 nucleotides agree with TRBD1. Losses at the gene ends were 5 bases for V and 2 bases for J; bases not matched to a gene: 11. From germline, CDR1 is DFQATT and CDR2 SNEGSKA (reference sequence). The CDR3 is made up of 15 amino acids. CDR3 region: CSARNTGVPNYGYTF. The CDR3 nucleotides are TGCAGTGCTCGTAATACAGGGGTTCCCAACTATGGCTACACCTTC.

J is TRBJ2-7 and V is TRBV20-1; 11 positions agree with TRBD1. Germline V gene sequence: CDR1 DFQATT, CDR2 SNEGSKA (reference sequence). The CDR3 runs to 15 residues. J was trimmed by 7 bases and V by 0 bases; bases with no gene match: 8. The CDR3 DNA is TGCAGTGCTAGAGATGGGACAGGGGGATTAGGGGAGCAGTACTTC. Protein product: CSARDGTGGLGEQYF.

This clonotype has only a few counts. CDR3 region: CASSRSTSGAYEQYF. CDR3 DNA: TGCGCCAGCAGCCGCTCGACTAGCGGGGCCTACGAGCAGTACTTC. V is TRBV4-3 and J is TRBJ2-5, with 11 bases identical to TRBD2. The DNA matches TRBJ2-7 better at its end, which makes the J call doubtful. Germline V gene lookup returns CDR1 LGHNA and CDR2 YSLEER. CDR3 size: 15 residues.

V and J are TRBV20-1 and TRBJ1-2, with D possibly matching TRBD1 (6 bases). CDR1 is DFQATT, CDR2 SNEGSKA, per germline (reference sequence). This CDR3 comprises 14 residues. V was shortened by 3 bases and J by 4 bases, with 15 bases between the two germline ends. The DNA for the CDR3 is TGCAGTGCTAGTTCGCATGTGGGGGCCTATGGCTACACCTTC. Amino acid sequence: CSASSHVGAYGYTF.